Following are 2 T cell receptor beta chains from one sample sequenced in a study of technical replicates of blood from a few donors. Sequencing used immunoSEQ multiplex PCR; TCRdb keeps in-frame clones, though not all of them. The top ten clones hold roughly 5% of a sample with roughly 70,000 clones, roughly nine tenths of them seen once. Sequenced: PBMCs. The source of these receptors is a human donor in good health. Some clones in this sample may be carry-over from other donors' samples.

This chain links TRBV27 with TRBJ1-1; TRBD1 matches at 12 bases. Germline assignment: CDR1 MNHEY and CDR2 SMNVEV (reference sequence). CDR3 length: 19 residues. Trimming at V came to 5 bases and at J to 4 bases, leaving 17 bases not matched to a gene. The CDR3 region is CASSPRIGTGGAGSTEAFF. The CDR3 DNA reads as TGTGCCAGCAGTCCCCGTATTGGGACAGGGGGCGCGGGGAGCACTGAAGCTTTCTTT.

This chain links TRBV4-2 with TRBJ2-7, with D possibly TRBD1 on 5 matching bases. Germline lookup yields CDR1 LGHNA and CDR2 YNFKEQ. The V end was cut by 2 bases, the J end by 2 bases, with 13 bases between. The CDR3 is 15 residues long. As DNA, the CDR3 is TGTGCCAGCAGCCAACCCTGGGGCGGAACCTACGAGCAGTACTTC. It is translated as CASSQPWGGTYEQYF.